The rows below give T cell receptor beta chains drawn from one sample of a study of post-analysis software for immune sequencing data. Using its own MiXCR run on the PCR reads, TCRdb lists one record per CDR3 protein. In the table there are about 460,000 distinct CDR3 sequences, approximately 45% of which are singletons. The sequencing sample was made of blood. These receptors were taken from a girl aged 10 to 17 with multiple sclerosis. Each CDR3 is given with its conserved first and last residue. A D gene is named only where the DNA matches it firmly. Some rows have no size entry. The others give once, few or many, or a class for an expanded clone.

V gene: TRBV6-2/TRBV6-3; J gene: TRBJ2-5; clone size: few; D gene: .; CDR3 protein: CASSGQQETQYF; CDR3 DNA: TGTGCCAGCAGTGGACAGCAAGAGACCCAGTACTTC
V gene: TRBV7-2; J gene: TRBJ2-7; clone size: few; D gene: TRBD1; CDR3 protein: CASRKGDRGYEQYF; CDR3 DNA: TGTGCCAGCAGGAAGGGAGACAGGGGCTACGAGCAGTACTTC
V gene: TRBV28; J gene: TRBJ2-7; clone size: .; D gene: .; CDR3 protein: CASSAIRDIGYEQYF; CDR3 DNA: TGTGCCAGCAGTGCTATTCGGGACATCGGCTACGAGCAGTACTTC
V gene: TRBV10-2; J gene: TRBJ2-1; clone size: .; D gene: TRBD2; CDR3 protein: CASSAASGRVDEQFF; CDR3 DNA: TGCGCCAGCAGTGCTGCTAGCGGGAGGGTCGATGAGCAGTTCTTC
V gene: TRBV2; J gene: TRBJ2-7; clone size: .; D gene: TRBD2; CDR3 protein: CASTRSSGRVNEQYF; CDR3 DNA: TGTGCCAGCACTCGGTCTAGCGGGAGGGTAAACGAGCAGTACTTC
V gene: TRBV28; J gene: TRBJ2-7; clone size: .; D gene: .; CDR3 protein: CASSPLEQYF; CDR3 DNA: TGTGCCAGCAGTCCCCTCGAGCAGTACTTC
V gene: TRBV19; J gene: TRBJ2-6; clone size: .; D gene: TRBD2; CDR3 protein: CATKEASGSRAGANVLTF; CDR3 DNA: TGTGCCACCAAAGAGGCTAGCGGGAGCCGCGCTGGGGCCAACGTCCTGACTTTC
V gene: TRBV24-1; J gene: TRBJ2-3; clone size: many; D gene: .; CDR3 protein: CATSARRATTDTQYF; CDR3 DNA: TGTGCCACCAGTGCTCGGAGGGCCACCACAGATACGCAGTATTTT
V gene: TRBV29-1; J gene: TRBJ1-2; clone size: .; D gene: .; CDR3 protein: CSVQTTGLYGYTF; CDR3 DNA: TGCAGCGTTCAAACCACAGGGCTCTATGGCTACACCTTC
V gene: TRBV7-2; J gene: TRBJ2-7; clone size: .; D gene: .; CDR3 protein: CASSLGTLNYEQYF; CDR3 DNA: TGTGCCAGCAGCCTCGGGACCCTAAACTACGAGCAGTACTTC
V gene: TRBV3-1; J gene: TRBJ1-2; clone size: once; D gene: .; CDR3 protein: CAGSHRQYFNYGYTF; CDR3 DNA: TGTGCCGGCAGCCACAGACAGTATTTTAACTATGGCTACACCTTC
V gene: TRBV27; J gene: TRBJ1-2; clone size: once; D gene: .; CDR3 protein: CASSKMTGGADGYTF; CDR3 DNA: TGTGCCAGCAGCAAAATGACAGGCGGTGCAGATGGCTACACCTTC
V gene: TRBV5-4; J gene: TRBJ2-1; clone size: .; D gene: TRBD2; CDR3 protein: CAGSKGTSVYNEQFF; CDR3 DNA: TGTGCCGGCAGCAAAGGGACTAGCGTTTACAATGAGCAGTTCTTC
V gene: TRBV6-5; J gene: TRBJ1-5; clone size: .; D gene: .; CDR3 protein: CASRGSNSNQPQHF; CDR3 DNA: TGTGCCAGCAGAGGCAGTAATAGCAATCAGCCCCAGCATTTT
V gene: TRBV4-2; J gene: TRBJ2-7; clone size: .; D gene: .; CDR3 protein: CASSQGRSPFWGEQYF; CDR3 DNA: TGTGCCAGCAGCCAAGGGAGGAGTCCCTTTTGGGGCGAGCAGTACTTC
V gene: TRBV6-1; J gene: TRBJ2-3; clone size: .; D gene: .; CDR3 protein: CASRAWTGVAGEWVTDTQYF; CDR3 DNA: TGTGCCAGCAGGGCCTGGACAGGGGTAGCGGGAGAATGGGTCACAGATACGCAGTATTTT
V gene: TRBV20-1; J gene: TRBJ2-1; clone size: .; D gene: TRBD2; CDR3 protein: CSATPGTSIRGEQFF; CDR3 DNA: TGCAGTGCCACCCCCGGGACTAGCATAAGGGGTGAGCAGTTCTTC
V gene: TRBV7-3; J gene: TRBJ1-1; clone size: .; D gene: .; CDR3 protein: CASRESLNTEAFF; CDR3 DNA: TGTGCCAGCAGAGAGTCCCTGAACACTGAAGCTTTCTTT
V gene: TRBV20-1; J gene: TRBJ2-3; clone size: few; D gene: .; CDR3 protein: CSARDQGITDTQYF; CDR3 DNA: TGCAGTGCTAGAGATCAGGGCATCACAGATACGCAGTATTTT
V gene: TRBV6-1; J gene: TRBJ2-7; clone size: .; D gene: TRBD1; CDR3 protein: CAGRTGESYEQYF; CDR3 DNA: TGTGCCGGGCGGACAGGGGAGTCCTACGAGCAGTACTTC
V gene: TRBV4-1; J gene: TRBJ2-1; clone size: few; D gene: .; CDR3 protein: CASRHNSQGTNEQFF; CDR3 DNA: TGCGCCAGCAGGCATAATAGCCAGGGAACCAATGAGCAGTTCTTC
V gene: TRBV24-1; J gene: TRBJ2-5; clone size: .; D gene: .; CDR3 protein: CATSDLSRDQETQYF; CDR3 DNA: TGTGCCACCAGTGATTTGTCACGGGACCAAGAGACCCAGTACTTC
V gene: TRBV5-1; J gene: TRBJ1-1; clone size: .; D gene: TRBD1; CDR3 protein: CASSRAPSGGETEAFF; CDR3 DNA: TGCGCCAGCAGCAGGGCACCATCAGGGGGCGAGACTGAAGCTTTCTTT
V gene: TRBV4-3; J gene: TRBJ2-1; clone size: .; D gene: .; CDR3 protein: CASSPYHNSQPYNEQFF; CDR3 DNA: TGCGCCAGCAGCCCCTACCATAACAGCCAACCCTACAATGAGCAGTTCTTC
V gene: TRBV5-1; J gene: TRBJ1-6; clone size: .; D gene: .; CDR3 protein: CASSTDGAGNSPLHF; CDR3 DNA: TGCGCCAGCAGCACCGACGGGGCGGGTAATTCACCCCTCCACTTT
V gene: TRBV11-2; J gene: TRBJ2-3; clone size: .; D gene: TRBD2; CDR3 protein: CASSLWGGFSTDTQYF; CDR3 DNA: TGTGCCAGCAGCTTATGGGGGGGGTTTAGCACAGATACGCAGTATTTT
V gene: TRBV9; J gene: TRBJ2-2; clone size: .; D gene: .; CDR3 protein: CASSPRQLTGELFF; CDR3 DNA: TGTGCCAGCAGCCCGAGACAGCTCACCGGGGAGCTGTTTTTT
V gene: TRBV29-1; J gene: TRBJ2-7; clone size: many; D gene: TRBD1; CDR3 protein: CSGRDSSYEQYF; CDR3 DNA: TGCAGCGGCAGGGACAGCTCCTACGAGCAGTACTTC
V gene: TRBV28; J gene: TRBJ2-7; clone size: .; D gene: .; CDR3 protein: CASRLGIRDKDEQYF; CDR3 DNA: TGTGCCAGCAGGTTGGGTATCCGGGACAAGGACGAGCAGTACTTC
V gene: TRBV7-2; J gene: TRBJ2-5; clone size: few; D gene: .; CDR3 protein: CASSRERDQETQYF; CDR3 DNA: TGTGCCAGCAGCCGGGAGCGGGACCAAGAGACCCAGTACTTC
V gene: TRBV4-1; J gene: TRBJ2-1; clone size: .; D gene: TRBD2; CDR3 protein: CASSHLLAGGPYNEQFF; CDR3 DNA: TGCGCCAGCAGCCATCTACTAGCGGGAGGGCCTTACAATGAGCAGTTCTTC